This entry lists 8 T cell receptor beta chains sequenced from one sample in a study of blood T cell repertoires in COVID-19. TCRdb's copy holds only in-frame clones and misses some; the assay was immunoSEQ multiplex PCR. The table records about 250,000 clones, 65% to 90% of them present only once. The material sequenced was peripheral blood. The receptors shown here come from a woman aged 80 or older with active or convalescent COVID-19.

The chain is built from TRBV28 and TRBJ1-5, with D perhaps matching TRBD1 (6 bases). The ends were cut back, 4 bases at V and 6 bases at J, with 13 bases in the middle. The CDR3 consists of 14 residues. Per germline, CDR1 MDHEN and CDR2 SYDVKM. CDR3 sequence: CASSSGTRAQPQHF. The CDR3 bases are TGTGCCAGCAGTTCCGGGACACGGGCTCAGCCCCAGCATTTT.

The chain couples TRBV10-3 to TRBJ2-1; 12 nucleotides line up with TRBD2. Germline V lookup: CDR1 ENHRY, CDR2 SYGVKD. V gave up 0 bases and J gave up 5 bases; unmatched junction bases: 2. The CDR3 spans 16 residues. CDR3 sequence reads: CAISESGLAGHNEQFF. In DNA form, the CDR3 reads TGTGCCATCAGTGAGTCGGGACTAGCGGGTCACAATGAGCAGTTCTTC.

Remarks on this clone: Different DNA sequences within this sample yield the same CDR3. The chain has TRBV9 and TRBJ2-1, with 8 positions matching TRBD2. From germline, CDR1 is SGDLS and CDR2 YYNGEE. CDR3 size: 16 residues. The ends lost 0 bases at V and 0 bases at J; junction bases unmatched: 2. The DNA of the CDR3 is TGTGCCAGCAGCGTAGCGGGAGGGAGCTCCTACAATGAGCAGTTCTTC. It is translated as CASSVAGGSSYNEQFF.

The chain recombines TRBV19 with TRBJ1-5, with a tentative D call TRBD1 (6 bases). The germline V gene encodes CDR1 LNHDA and CDR2 SQIVND (reference sequence). The CDR3 has 17 residues. The V and J ends lost 7 bases and 1 base respectively, with 20 bases between them. This chain's CDR3 is CASTSSGAGVSNQPQHF. The DNA for the CDR3 is TGTGCCAGTACCTCTTCTGGGGCAGGGGTAAGCAATCAGCCCCAGCATTTT.

This chain links TRBV2 with TRBJ2-5; D possibly corresponds to TRBD2 (5 bases). V was clipped by 2 bases and J by 5 bases, with 15 bases between them. The germline V gene encodes CDR1 SNHLY and CDR2 FYNNEI. The CDR3 sequence is 15 residues long. The CDR3 nucleotides read TGTGCCAGCAGTGAAAACCGGGGAGTAGGGGAGACCCAGTACTTC. Residues: CASSENRGVGETQYF.

The J gene is TRBJ1-2, the V gene TRBV20-1, with D uncertain. Germline CDR1 and CDR2: DFQATT and SNEGSKA (reference sequence). V was clipped by 3 bases and J by 1 base, with 9 bases between them. The CDR3 is made up of 13 amino acids. The CDR3 sequence: CSASSHLNYGYTF. The CDR3 DNA is TGCAGTGCTAGTTCACACCTTAACTATGGCTACACCTTC.

The genes are TRBV7-2 and TRBJ1-6; 9 bases line up with TRBD1. The germline V gene has CDR1 SGHTA and CDR2 FQGNSA. V lost 2 bases, J lost 11 bases, and 4 bases stayed unmatched. This CDR3 has 14 residues. This chain's CDR3 is CASSLTGGAAPLHF. The CDR3 DNA reads as TGTGCCAGCAGCTTAACAGGGGGCGCGGCACCCCTCCACTTT.

The chain links TRBV29-1 to TRBJ1-2, with 7 positions matching TRBD1. The CDR3 has 14 residues. V trimming: 3 bases; J trimming: 0 bases; junction bases outside the gene matches: 4. In germline, CDR1 is SQVTM, CDR2 ANQGSEA. CDR3 coding DNA: TGCAGCGTTGAGCCCGGGACAGCTAACTATGGCTACACCTTC. It translates to CSVEPGTANYGYTF.